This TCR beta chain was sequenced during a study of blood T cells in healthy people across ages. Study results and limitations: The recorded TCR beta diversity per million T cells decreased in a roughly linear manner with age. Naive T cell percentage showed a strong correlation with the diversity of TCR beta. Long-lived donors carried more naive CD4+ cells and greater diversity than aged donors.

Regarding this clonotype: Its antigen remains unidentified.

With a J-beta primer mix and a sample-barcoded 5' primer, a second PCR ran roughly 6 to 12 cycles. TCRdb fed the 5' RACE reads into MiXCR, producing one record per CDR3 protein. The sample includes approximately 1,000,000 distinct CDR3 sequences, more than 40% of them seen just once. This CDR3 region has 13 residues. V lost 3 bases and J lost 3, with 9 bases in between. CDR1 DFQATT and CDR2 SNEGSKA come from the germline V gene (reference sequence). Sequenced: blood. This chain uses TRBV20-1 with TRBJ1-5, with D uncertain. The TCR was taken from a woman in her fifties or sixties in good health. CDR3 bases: TGCAGTGCTAGTTCTGGGGACAATCAGCCCCAGCATTTT. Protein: CSASSGDNQPQHF.